The T cell receptor (beta chain) described here comes from a study of shared clonotypes between healthy human individuals. CD45RO negativity and positive selection for CCR7 defined naive CD8 cells, a population that excluded terminally differentiated effector memory CD45RA+ cells. Healthy adults negative for HIV, lacking recent acute infections or vaccinations, served as donors. Study-wide points: An expected dependence of interdonor clonotype sharing on sequencing depth was noted.

About this clone itself: Its cognate antigen is unknown.

A deep-level run was used for the assay. Replicate sorted-subset PCRs were loaded with about 0.2 ug DNA, roughly 33,000 T cell genomes. Sequencing used immunoSEQ multiplex PCR; TCRdb keeps in-frame clones, though not all of them. This table has about 2.2 million clones, 93% appearing once. V shed 5 bases and J shed 1 base, with 24 bases lying between them. Germline V CDR1 and CDR2: SGHTA, FQGNSA. The CDR3 has 18 residues. The clonotype originates from a man younger than 35 in good health. Some clones in this sample may be carry-over from other donors' samples. This sequence joins TRBV7-2 and TRBJ2-7; either TRBD1 or TRBD2 may fit D (7 bases each). The sequenced sample consisted of naive CD8+ T cells from PBMCs. The CDR3: CASSPRASGVRGSYEQYF. The CDR3 region has the DNA TGTGCCAGCAGCCCGAGGGCTAGCGGAGTCAGGGGGTCCTACGAGCAGTACTTC.